This TCR beta chain originates from a study of shared clonotypes between healthy human individuals. The authors ran unsorted PBMC replicate PCRs on 300 ng DNA, 32,000 or so T cell genomes. Per the original methods: As immunoSEQ supplied junction-only sequences (without quality scores), filtering differed. Data came from immunoSEQ multiplex PCR; TCRdb stores just in-frame clones and leaves some out. That table furnishes V, J and clone size, whereas the DNA furnished D and trimming. Among about 470,000 clones listed, 70% to 80% were seen once. The sample comprised PBMCs. The TCR comes from a woman in her thirties or forties in good health. Some clones in this sample may be carry-over from other donors' samples.

This CDR3 is CASSVGGIHRGEKLFF. The DNA of the CDR3 is TGTGCCAGCAGCGTAGGGGGGATTCATCGAGGGGAAAAACTGTTTTTT. This chain connects TRBV9 to TRBJ1-4; D is possibly TRBD1 (5 bases). The length of the CDR3 is 16 residues. The V end was cut by 0 bases, the J end by 8 bases, with 17 bases between. Germline V gene data show CDR1 as SGDLS and CDR2 as YYNGEE.